These 13 T cell receptor beta chains originate from one sample sequenced in a study of T-cell reconstitution after alpha-beta-depleted transplantation in children. Preparation of the TCRbeta library used unique molecular identifiers. TCRdb used MiXCR to reprocess the PCR reads, holding one entry per CDR3 protein. The sample includes around 960,000 distinct CDR3 sequences, about 30% seen only once; the top ten take roughly 30%. This specimen consisted of PBMCs, mostly from graft donor cells, obtained 360 days after TCRalphabeta/CD19-depleted stem cell transplant. The receptor source for this set is a boy younger than two who had a stem cell transplant for SCID, so the T cells may come from the graft donor.

This clonotype was detected a few times. V gene TRBV7-8 combines with J gene TRBJ2-1; perhaps TRBD2 as D (7 bases). The CDR3 extends over 16 amino acids. Germline V gene sequence: CDR1 SGHVS, CDR2 FQNEAQ. V gave up 0 bases and J gave up 4 bases, with 13 bases separating them. The CDR3 protein is CASSLASRGGYNEQFF. The CDR3 DNA follows: TGTGCCAGCAGCTTAGCGAGCAGGGGAGGGTACAATGAGCAGTTCTTC.

The chain is built from TRBV12-3 or TRBV12-4 and TRBJ1-5; TRBD1 matches at 8 bases. This CDR3 contains 14 residues. The V gene end was trimmed by 7 bases and the J gene end by 6 bases; junction bases not matched to a gene: 8. The DNA of the CDR3 is TGTGCCAGCAAAAAGGACAGGGCAGCTCAGCCCCAGCATTTT. It encodes CASKKDRAAQPQHF.

The genes are TRBV12-3 or TRBV12-4 and TRBJ2-7; D is undetermined. The CDR3 is made up of 14 amino acids. Trimming removed 2 bases from V and 6 bases from J, with 14 bases in between. For the CDR3, the DNA is TGTGCCAGCAGTTTAATTAAGTCTATCGGCGAGCAGTACTTC. Translating it yields CASSLIKSIGEQYF.

This chain links TRBV12-3 or TRBV12-4 with TRBJ2-1; 9 bases align to TRBD2. The CDR3 consists of 15 residues. Unmatched junction bases numbered 8, after V lost 5 bases and J lost 6 bases. The CDR3: CASSPYRGGVNEQFF. The DNA of the CDR3 is TGTGCCAGCAGTCCTTACCGCGGGGGGGTCAATGAGCAGTTCTTC.

The rearrangement links TRBV10-2 to TRBJ2-2, with 14 bases matching TRBD2. Germline CDR1 WSHSY, CDR2 SAAADI. The CDR3 has 16 residues. Trimming at V came to 2 bases and at J to 6 bases, leaving 2 bases not matched to a gene. The CDR3 loop reads CASSERTSGGPGELFF. In DNA form, the CDR3 reads TGCGCCAGCAGTGAGCGGACTAGCGGGGGGCCCGGGGAGCTGTTTTTT.

This sequence joins TRBV29-1 and TRBJ2-3; D is possibly TRBD1 (8 bases). Trimming took 6 bases from V and 2 from J, leaving 15 bases between them. Germline V lookup: CDR1 SQVTM, CDR2 ANQGSEA. This CDR3 spans 14 amino acids. CDR3 sequence (DNA): TGCAGCGTCCAACAGGGGGGGGACACAGATACGCAGTATTTT. This translates into CSVQQGGDTDTQYF.

The chain links TRBV10-3 to TRBJ2-2, with D tentatively TRBD2 (5 bases). CDR3 size: 12 residues. V lost 4 bases and J lost 8, with 8 bases in between. In germline, CDR1 is ENHRY, CDR2 SYGVKD. Here the CDR3 reads CAISGSGGELFF. In DNA form, the CDR3 reads TGTGCCATCAGTGGAAGCGGTGGGGAGCTGTTTTTT.

The rearrangement joins TRBV5-1 to TRBJ2-7, with D maybe TRBD1 (5 bases). The CDR3 has 14 residues. The V gene's germline CDR1 is SGHRS and CDR2 YFSETQ. V lost 2 bases and J 0 bases, leaving 9 bases between the germline ends. The CDR3 nucleotides read TGCGCCAGCAGCTTCGACAGTGGCTCCTACGAGCAGTACTTC. Its translation is CASSFDSGSYEQYF. The variable domain in full, completed from reference TRBV5-1 and TRBJ2-7, reads KAGVTQTPRYLIKTRGQQVTLSCSPISGHRSVSWYQQTPGQGLQFLFEYFSETQRNKGNFPGRFSGRQFSNSRSEMNVSTLELGDSALYLCASSFDSGSYEQYFGPGTRLTVT.

The chain employs TRBV5-1 and TRBJ2-3, with 11 bases lining up with TRBD2. The CDR3 consists of 18 residues. V gave up 1 base and J gave up 0 bases; unmatched junction bases: 7. CDR1 is SGHRS and CDR2 is YFSETQ in the germline V gene. CDR3 nucleotides: TGCGCCAGCAGCTTGACTAGCGGGGGTGAACCTAGCACAGATACGCAGTATTTT. This encodes CASSLTSGGEPSTDTQYF.

This clonotype was counted a few times. The chain carries TRBV12-3 or TRBV12-4 and TRBJ2-7, with 8 nucleotides matching TRBD1. This CDR3 spans 15 amino acids. V lost 5 bases and J lost 2; bases outside the gene matches: 8. The CDR3 DNA follows: TGTGCCAGCAGTCCGGGGGACAGGACCACCTACGAGCAGTACTTC. It is translated as CASSPGDRTTYEQYF.

V is TRBV6-2 or TRBV6-3 and J is TRBJ2-2; no definite D call. The length of the CDR3 is 13 residues. The germline gives CDR1 MNHEY, CDR2 SVGEGT. V shed 7 bases and J shed 5 bases, with 11 bases lying between them. The CDR3 DNA reads as TGTGCCAGCACGGGCAGTGCAACCGGGGAGCTGTTTTTT. Its translation: CASTGSATGELFF.

This clonotype was seen many times. The V gene is TRBV20-1, the J gene TRBJ1-3, with D tentatively TRBD1 (6 bases). Between the trimmed V and J ends, which lost 6 bases and 4 bases, there was a span of 19 bases. In germline, CDR1 is DFQATT, CDR2 SNEGSKA (reference sequence). This CDR3 is 15 amino acids long. Written as DNA, the CDR3 is TGCAGTGCCCCCAATGACAGGCGCCTGGGAAACACCATATATTTT. It translates to CSAPNDRRLGNTIYF.

V and J are TRBV11-2 and TRBJ2-1; D uncertain. The V gene's germline CDR1 is SGHAT and CDR2 FQNNGV. Trimming cost V 5 bases and J 3 bases, with 8 bases left between them. There are 13 residues in the CDR3. CDR3 nucleotide sequence: TGTGCCAGCAGCCACAAAAACTACAATGAGCAGTTCTTC. This translates into CASSHKNYNEQFF.